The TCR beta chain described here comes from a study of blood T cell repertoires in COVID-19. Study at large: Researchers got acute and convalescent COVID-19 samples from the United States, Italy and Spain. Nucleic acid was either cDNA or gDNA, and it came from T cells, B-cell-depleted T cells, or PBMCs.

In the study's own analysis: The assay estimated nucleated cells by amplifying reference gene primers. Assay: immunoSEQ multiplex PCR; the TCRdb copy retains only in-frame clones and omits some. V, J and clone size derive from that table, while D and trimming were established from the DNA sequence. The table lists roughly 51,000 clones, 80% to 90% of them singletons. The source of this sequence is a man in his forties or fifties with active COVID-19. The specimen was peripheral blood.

This CDR3 reads CASEDRANTIYF. CDR3 in DNA: TGTGCCAGCGAGGACAGGGCTAACACCATATATTTT. The chain employs TRBV25-1 and TRBJ1-3; 8 bases are shared with TRBD1. The CDR3 consists of 12 residues. The ends lost 8 bases at V and 7 bases at J; junction bases unmatched: 4. Germline CDR1 and CDR2: MGHDK and SYGVNS.